This paragraph reports one T cell receptor beta chain. The CDR3 length is 13 residues. Germline assignment: CDR1 SGHRS and CDR2 YFSETQ. Trimming shortened V by 6 bases and J by 1 base, and 7 bases separated the two germline ends. Authors' analysis steps: Reference gene primer amplification in the assay estimated nucleated cell counts. The protocol was immunoSEQ multiplex PCR, while the TCRdb copy is restricted to in-frame clones and leaves out a portion. That table gives V, J and clone size, and the DNA gave D and trimming. This table has tens of thousands of clones, about 87% appearing once. The sample is drawn from a study of blood T cell repertoires in COVID-19. Study overall: The United States, Italy and Spain were the sources of the acute and convalescent COVID-19 samples. Sources were T cells, B-cell-depleted T cells, or PBMCs; the material itself was cDNA or gDNA.

The specimen sequenced was peripheral blood. This clonotype originated in a human donor in a cohort sampled during active COVID-19. The chain employs TRBV5-1 and TRBJ2-2; D unclear. As DNA, the CDR3 is TGCGCCAGCAATTCGGGGAACACCGGGGAGCTGTTTTTT. Amino acid sequence: CASNSGNTGELFF.